The entry below describes one T cell receptor (beta chain). The table lists this clonotype with a few counts. The antigen this receptor binds is unknown. No much larger clonotype is one base removed from it; base qualities were not supplied. The sample comes from a study of CD8 T cells in ankylosing spondylitis (dated by TCRdb to about 2017). Background on the whole study: T cell receptor beta repertoires were profiled in healthy donors and ankylosing spondylitis patients so that disease-linked TCR variants could be found. Samples of peripheral blood were taken, and for ankylosing spondylitis patients, synovial fluid was collected as well. In total, the full study cohort was made up of roughly 110 healthy donors and 25 ankylosing spondylitis patients.

Findings and caveats that apply to the study as a whole: A TCR beta motif of several highly homologous amino acid variants appeared characteristic of blood from ankylosing spondylitis patients. In peripheral blood, the disease-linked clones were found at relatively low frequencies and had a CD8+ phenotype. Some TCR beta motif variants had previously been reported in synovial fluid and blood of reactive arthritis patients, which suggested common disease-initiation mechanisms. The disease-linked clones were reported to be significantly enriched in matched synovial fluid samples from ankylosing spondylitis patients.

The run used an Illumina HiSeq 2500. Quantitative 5'-RACE with molecular barcodes was used to prepare TCR beta libraries. For the original study's pipeline: Disease-linked TCR variants were identified with a new computational method built on a probabilistic model of VDJ rearrangement. The public reads were reprocessed in TCRdb via fastp at Q25 and MiXCR, keeping in-frame beta chains. Identical CDR3 proteins give one entry, which carries the most common genes and DNA. The authors' filters were not applied to this entry. For this sample there are roughly 700,000 distinct CDR3 sequences; around 20% appear just once. Together, the top ten hold around 20% of the sample. The CDR3 sequence holds 13 residues, the cysteine and phenylalanine included. The sequence is cut down to CDR3 DNA, 39 bases in frame from base 1. V drops 6 bases and J drops 4 bases, leaving 12 bases in between.

The material sequenced was blood, either unsorted or a sorted T cell fraction (not recorded which). This receptor was identified in a male donor with ankylosing spondylitis. This chain joins TRBV12-3 or TRBV12-4 to TRBJ2-5; perhaps TRBD1 is the D gene, with 5 bases matching. The CDR3 sequence is CASSSAQAETQYF. The DNA reads TGTGCCAGCAGCTCCGCACAGGCAGAGACCCAGTACTTC.